This TCR beta chain was identified in a study of T cell changes during pregnancy in multiple sclerosis. The CDR3 has 16 amino acids. CDR1 is MGHRA, CDR2 YSYEKL, per germline. The V and J ends lost 4 bases and 7 bases, in that order; junction bases with no gene match: 12. Libraries were prepared by immunoSEQ multiplex PCR; TCRdb keeps only in-frame clonotypes and omits some of them. The data show approximately 61,000 clones, less than 95% seen once. This receptor was taken from a female donor in good health, enrolled as a control in a pregnancy study. The sequencing used peripheral blood, collected after pregnancy. The rearrangement joins TRBV4-1 to TRBJ2-2; TRBD2 aligns across 7 bases. This chain's CDR3 is CASSLDRAGPDGELFF. The CDR3 coding sequence is TGCGCCAGCAGCCTAGACCGAGCGGGGCCTGACGGGGAGCTGTTTTTT.